This is a list of T cell receptor beta chains from one sample in a study of graft-versus-host responses after intestinal transplantation. Measured with immunoSEQ multiplex PCR; TCRdb has only the in-frame clones, and not every one. The sample lists more than 65,000 clones, about nine tenths occurring once. No antigen has been identified for these receptors. The specimen was unstimulated CD8+ T cells sorted from spleen or lymph node cells, collected before intestinal transplant. These receptors all come from a human donor who received an intestinal transplant. CDR3s include the opening cysteine and the closing phenylalanine or tryptophan. D genes are given only for firm matches. Expanded clones are given a class, and other clones once, few, many or no size at all.

j_gene	abundance	v_gene	d_gene	CDR3nt	CDR3aa
TRBJ1-2	-	TRBV15	-	TGTGCCACCCGGGGGGTTGGCTACACCTTC	CATRGVGYTF
TRBJ1-3	-	TRBV5-8	-	TGTGCCAGCAGCTTGGAGGGGGGAAACACCATATATTTT	CASSLEGGNTIYF
TRBJ2-2	-	TRBV27	TRBD1	TGTGCCAGCAGTTTAACCGGGACAGGGACCGGGGAGCTGTTTTTT	CASSLTGTGTGELFF
TRBJ2-3	-	TRBV5-1	TRBD2	TGCGCCAGCAGCTTGGAGACTAGCCGAGATACGCAGTATTTT	CASSLETSRDTQYF
TRBJ2-2	-	TRBV21-1	-	TGTGCCAGTCCAGGATACCAAAACACCGGGGAGCTGTTTTTT	CASPGYQNTGELFF
TRBJ1-1	-	TRBV4-1	TRBD1	TGCGCCAGCAGCCACAACAGGGGAATGAACACTGAAGCTTTCTTT	CASSHNRGMNTEAFF
TRBJ2-5	-	TRBV20-1	-	TGCAGTCTTCCAGGGGGGGAGACCCAGTACTTC	CSLPGGETQYF
TRBJ1-2	once	TRBV7-8	TRBD1	TGTGCCAGCAGCTCATTGGACAGGGCGGGAGGCTACACCTTC	CASSSLDRAGGYTF
TRBJ2-7	-	TRBV27	-	TGTGCCAGCAGTTTTTCGTCCGGCCAGGGCTACGAGCAGTACTTC	CASSFSSGQGYEQYF
TRBJ1-3	-	TRBV10-1	-	TGCGCCAGCAGTGAGTCGGGGCAGTTGGGCCTCTCTGGAAACACCATATATTTT	CASSESGQLGLSGNTIYF
TRBJ1-1	-	TRBV7-9	TRBD1	TGTGCCAGCGCCGCGGGACAGTATCTTGAAGCTTTCTTT	CASAAGQYLEAFF
TRBJ1-2	-	TRBV7-6	TRBD1	TGTGCCAGCAGCGCAGAGGCAGACAGGGCGGCTAACTATGGCTACACCTTC	CASSAEADRAANYGYTF
TRBJ2-7	-	TRBV10-3	-	TGTGCCATCAGTGAGCCAAGCGGATACGAGCAGTACTTC	CAISEPSGYEQYF
TRBJ2-5	-	TRBV7-3	-	TGTGCCAGCAGCCTAGGCATCCAAGAGACCCAGTACTTC	CASSLGIQETQYF
TRBJ2-1	-	TRBV2	TRBD2	TGTGCCAGCAGTGAAGCCGGCGGGGGGAACAATGAGCAGTTCTTC	CASSEAGGGNNEQFF
TRBJ1-1	-	TRBV7-9	-	TGTGCCAGCAGCTCCTCCCTGACGACAGCCATGAACACTGAAGCTTTCTTT	CASSSSLTTAMNTEAFF
TRBJ2-5	-	TRBV4-1	TRBD2	TGCGCCAGCAGCCAACTAGCGGGGGTACAAGAGACCCAGTACTTC	CASSQLAGVQETQYF
TRBJ2-1	-	TRBV11-2	-	TGTGCCAGCAGCTTAGATAACAACCTCTACAATGAGCAGTTCTTC	CASSLDNNLYNEQFF
TRBJ2-1	-	TRBV7-9	-	TGTGCCAGCAGCTTAGCGTCCGGTGAGCAGTTCTTC	CASSLASGEQFF
TRBJ1-2	-	TRBV19	-	TGTGCCAGCAGCGACCCGAACTATGGCTACACCTTC	CASSDPNYGYTF
TRBJ2-3	-	TRBV5-6	-	TGTGCCAGCAGTTTCCCCGATGGGGGGGCTGGACCAGATACGCAGTATTTT	CASSFPDGGAGPDTQYF
TRBJ1-1	-	TRBV19	-	TGTGCCAGTACCCTCACGGGGAACACTGAAGCTTTCTTT	CASTLTGNTEAFF
TRBJ2-7	few	TRBV2	-	TGTGCCAGCACAGGACAGTCAGTCCACAGCTCCTACGAGCAGTACTTC	CASTGQSVHSSYEQYF
TRBJ1-6	-	TRBV16	-	TGTGCCAGCAGCCAATCGGGTTCGGGTTCCTATAATTCACCCCTCCACTTT	CASSQSGSGSYNSPLHF
TRBJ1-2	-	TRBV6-1	-	TGTGCCAGCAGTGAAGAAGGGGGTGGCTACACCTTC	CASSEEGGGYTF
TRBJ2-1	once	TRBV14	TRBD1	TGTGCCAGCAGCCGGGACAGGGTAAGCTCCTACAATGAGCAGTTCTTC	CASSRDRVSSYNEQFF
TRBJ2-1	-	TRBV13	-	TGTGCCAGCAGCTTAGGCCCGGCCTACAATGAGCAGTTCTTC	CASSLGPAYNEQFF
TRBJ2-7	-	TRBV29-1	TRBD1	TGCAGCGTTGAAGTAGGGGGCCAAGGGGGCCACTACGAGCAGTACTTC	CSVEVGGQGGHYEQYF
TRBJ1-1	-	TRBV6-5	-	TGTGCCAGCAGTTATGATGTCGGGACTGAAGCTTTCTTT	CASSYDVGTEAFF